This T cell receptor beta chain was obtained from a study of T-cell memory formation after mild COVID-19. Turning to the study itself: Clusters of TCRs were largely donor specific.

The authors produced TCR alpha and TCR beta cDNA libraries with sample barcodes and UMIs by 5'RACE using constant-segment primers. One entry per CDR3 protein, called by TCRdb with MiXCR from the 5' RACE reads. The sample holds roughly 410,000 distinct CDR3 sequences, 20% to 25% seen once. Regarding this clonotype: Antigen: not known.

This CDR3 is 14 amino acids long. Trimming removed 5 bases at V and 0 bases at J, with 13 bases between. The V gene's germline CDR1 is DFQATT and CDR2 SNEGSKA (reference sequence). Whole-study results and caveats: Certain responding clones were present in pre-infection memory, suggesting participation of cross-reactive memory. The main location of contracting CD4+ clones was CM and EM, and that of contracting CD8+ clones was EMRA.

The gene calls are TRBV20-1 and TRBJ1-2; D gene unclear. Specimen: PBMCs or a T cell subset sorted from them (not recorded which). This receptor was obtained from an adult woman who had mild COVID-19 (a few samples of this study predate the infection). Cell type and time point are not known. The CDR3 DNA is TGCAGTGCTCATCCGACGGGATCTAACTATGGCTACACCTTC. Translated: CSAHPTGSNYGYTF.